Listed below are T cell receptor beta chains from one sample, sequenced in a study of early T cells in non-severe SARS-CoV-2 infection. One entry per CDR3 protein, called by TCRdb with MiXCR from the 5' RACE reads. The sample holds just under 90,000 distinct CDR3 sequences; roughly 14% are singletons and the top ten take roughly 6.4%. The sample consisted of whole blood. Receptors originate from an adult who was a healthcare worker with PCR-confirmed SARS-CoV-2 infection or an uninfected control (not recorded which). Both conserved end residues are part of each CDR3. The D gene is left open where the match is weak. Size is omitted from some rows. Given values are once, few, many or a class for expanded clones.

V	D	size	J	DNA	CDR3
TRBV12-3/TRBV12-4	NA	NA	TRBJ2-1	TGTGCCAGCAGTCCCAGGACAACCAGCGAGCAGTTCTTC	CASSPRTTSEQFF
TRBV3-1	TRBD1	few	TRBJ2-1	TGTGCCAGCAGCCAAGTGGTCTGGGACAGGGGAGGGAATGAGCAGTTCTTC	CASSQVVWDRGGNEQFF
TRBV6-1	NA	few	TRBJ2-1	TGTGCCAGCAGGGTCCCCGTAGTCTCCTACAATGAGCAGTTCTTC	CASRVPVVSYNEQFF
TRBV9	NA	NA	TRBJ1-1	TGTGCCAGCAGCGTAGCTGAGGGGGACACTGAAGCTTTCTTT	CASSVAEGDTEAFF
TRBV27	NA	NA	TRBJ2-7	TGTGCCAGCAGTTCGCGGCCCGCCTACGAGCAGTACTTC	CASSSRPAYEQYF
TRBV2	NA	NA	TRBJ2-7	TGTGCCAGCAGCGGGGACTCCTACGAGCAGTACTTC	CASSGDSYEQYF
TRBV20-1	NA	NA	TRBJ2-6	TGCAGTGCTAGAGGCGGATCGTCTGGGGCCAACGTCCTGACTTTC	CSARGGSSGANVLTF
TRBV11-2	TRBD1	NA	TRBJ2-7	TGTGCCAGCAGCTTAGGGGGGACAGGCGGACAGCAGTACTTC	CASSLGGTGGQQYF
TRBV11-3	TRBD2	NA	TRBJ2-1	TGTGCCAGCAGCTCCAGCGGGAGGATAAGGGGTGAGCAGTTCTTC	CASSSSGRIRGEQFF
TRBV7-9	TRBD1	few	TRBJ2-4	TGTGCCAGCAGCCCAAGGACAGGGAAGGGCAAAAACATTCAGTACTTC	CASSPRTGKGKNIQYF
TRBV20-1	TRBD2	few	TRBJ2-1	TGCAGTGCTTCTCGGACTAGCGGGAGCTATGAGCAGTTCTTC	CSASRTSGSYEQFF
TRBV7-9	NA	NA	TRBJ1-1	TGTGCCAGCAGCTTTGGAGGCGGAGAAGCTTTCTTT	CASSFGGGEAFF
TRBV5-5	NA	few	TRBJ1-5	TGTGCCAGCAGCCTCGACATCGCTCAGCCCCAGCATTTT	CASSLDIAQPQHF
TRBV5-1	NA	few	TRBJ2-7	TGCGCCAGCAGCTTGGAGGGAGCGGCGCTCGAGCAGTACTTC	CASSLEGAALEQYF
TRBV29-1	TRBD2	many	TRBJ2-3	TGCAGCGCCGCCCTAGCGGGAGGCACAGATACGCAGTATTTT	CSAALAGGTDTQYF
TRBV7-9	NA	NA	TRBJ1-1	TGTGCCAGCAGCCCACTGATTCAGGGGTTCGAAGCTTTCTTT	CASSPLIQGFEAFF
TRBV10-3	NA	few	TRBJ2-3	TGTGCCCTGGTGGCCTGCACAGATACGCAGTATTTT	CALVACTDTQYF
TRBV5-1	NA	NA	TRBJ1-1	TGCGCCAGCAGCTTGGACTGGGGGGCAGGCACTGAAGCTTTCTTT	CASSLDWGAGTEAFF
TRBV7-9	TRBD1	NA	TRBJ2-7	TGTGCCAGCAGCATCCCCGGGACAGGGGCCTACGAGCAGTACTTC	CASSIPGTGAYEQYF
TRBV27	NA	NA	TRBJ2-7	TGTGCCAGCAGTCTTAGGGCAGGAGGGTATTACGAGCAGTACTTC	CASSLRAGGYYEQYF
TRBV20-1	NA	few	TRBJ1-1	TGCAGTGCTAGGGGGACGGCCAGAAGGGACACTGAAGCTTTCTTT	CSARGTARRDTEAFF
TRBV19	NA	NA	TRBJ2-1	TGTGCCAGTAGTATTCGAGCGGCGAGCTACAATGAGCAGTTCTTC	CASSIRAASYNEQFF
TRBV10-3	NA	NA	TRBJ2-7	TGTGCCATCAGTGAGGTAGGGCCTTACGAGCAGTACTTC	CAISEVGPYEQYF